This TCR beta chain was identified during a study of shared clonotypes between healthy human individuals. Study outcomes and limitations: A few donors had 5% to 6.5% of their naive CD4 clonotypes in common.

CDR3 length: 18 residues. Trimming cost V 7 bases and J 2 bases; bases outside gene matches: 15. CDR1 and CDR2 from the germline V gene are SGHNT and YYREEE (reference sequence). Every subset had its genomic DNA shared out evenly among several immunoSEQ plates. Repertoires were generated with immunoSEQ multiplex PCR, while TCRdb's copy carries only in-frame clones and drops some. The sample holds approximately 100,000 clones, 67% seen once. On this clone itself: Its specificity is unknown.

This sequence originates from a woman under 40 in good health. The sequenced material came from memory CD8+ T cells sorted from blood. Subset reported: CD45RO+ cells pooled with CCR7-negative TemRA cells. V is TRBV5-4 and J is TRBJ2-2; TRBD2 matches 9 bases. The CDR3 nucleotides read TGTGCCAGCCACTTCGGAGTGTTGGGACTAGCTAACACCGGGGAGCTGTTTTTT. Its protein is CASHFGVLGLANTGELFF.